These 4 T cell receptor beta chains were all obtained from the same sample, sequenced in a study of blood T cells in healthy people across ages. A second roughly 6 to 12 cycle PCR used barcoded and J-beta primers. MiXCR was run by TCRdb on the 5' RACE reads, yielding one entry per CDR3 protein. The sample holds about 580,000 distinct CDR3 sequences; around half are singletons and the top ten take about 26%. Sequencing input: blood. The source is a man older than 75 in good health.

This clonotype was detected only a few times. The chain has TRBV2 and TRBJ2-4; tentative D call: TRBD2 (5 bases). CDR1 is SNHLY and CDR2 is FYNNEI in the germline V gene. This CDR3 region has 13 residues. V dropped 4 bases and J dropped 7 bases, with 11 bases sitting between them. CDR3 loop: CASSGARGNIQYF. As DNA, the CDR3 is TGTGCCAGCAGTGGGGCGAGAGGGAACATTCAGTACTTC.

The CDR3: CATSRDGTGGGYTF. The CDR3 DNA is TGTGCCACCAGCAGAGATGGGACAGGGGGCGGCTACACCTTC. The chain uses TRBV15 and TRBJ1-2; 12 nucleotides align to TRBD1. Germline V CDR1 and CDR2: LNHNV, YYDKDF (reference sequence). This CDR3 comprises 14 residues. V shed 0 bases and J 8 bases; nucleotides not matched to a gene: 1.

V usage is TRBV15 and J usage is TRBJ2-3, with a possible D match to TRBD2 (6 bases). Germline V gene sequence: CDR1 LNHNV, CDR2 YYDKDF (reference sequence). V lost 1 base and J 4 bases, leaving 21 bases between the germline ends. This CDR3 has 18 residues. This CDR3 is CATSRGGRRNSGADTQYF. As DNA, the CDR3 is TGTGCCACCAGCAGAGGGGGGAGGCGGAATTCCGGGGCAGATACGCAGTATTTT. Supplemented by reference TRBV15 and TRBJ2-3, the full variable domain reads DAMVIQNPRYQVTQFGKPVTLSCSQTLNHNVMYWYQQKSSQAPKLLFHYYDKDFNNEADTPDNFQSRRPNTSFCFLDIRSPGLGDTAMYLCATSRGGRRNSGADTQYFGPGTRLTVL.

The chain joins TRBV28 to TRBJ2-1; 7 nucleotides line up with TRBD2. From germline, CDR1 is MDHEN and CDR2 SYDVKM. The V gene end was trimmed by 2 bases and the J gene end by 6 bases; junction bases not matched to a gene: 7. The CDR3 has 15 residues. This CDR3 is CASSLAGVLFNEQFF. DNA of the CDR3: TGTGCCAGCAGTTTAGCGGGGGTACTTTTCAATGAGCAGTTCTTC.